The 24 T cell receptor beta chains listed next were all sequenced from one sample in a study of cytomegalovirus exposure and HLA in healthy donors (dated by TCRdb to between 2016 and 2019). Receptor libraries were prepared by the immunoSEQ multiplex PCR assay. TCRdb retrieved this table from immuneACCESS and kept in-frame rearrangements only. Not all clones are present; in checked studies, unresolved V genes account for under half, and no reason is known for the remainder. This sample is represented by roughly 350,000 clones; roughly 90% of them were singletons. The top ten clones comprise 0.75% to 0.85% of the sample. Sequencing was performed on PBMCs. These receptors were collected from a woman aged 18-29 years in good health and CMV-seronegative.

The chain is built from TRBV18 and TRBJ2-5; 7 nucleotides agree with TRBD1. Unmatched junction bases numbered 8, after V lost 0 bases and J lost 4 bases. The germline CDR1 and CDR2 sequences are KGHSH and LQKENI. The CDR3 has 16 residues. CDR3 amino acids: CASSPPQQGSGETQYF. DNA for the CDR3: TGTGCCAGCTCACCACCCCAACAGGGGTCAGGAGAGACCCAGTACTTC. The variable domain in full, completed from reference TRBV18 and TRBJ2-5, reads NAGVMQNPRHLVRRRGQEARLRCSPMKGHSHVYWYRQLPEEGLKFMVYLQKENIIDESGMPKERFSAEFPKEGPSILRIQQVVRGDSAAYFCASSPPQQGSGETQYFGPGTRLLVL.

This chain connects TRBV4-3 to TRBJ1-2, with D possibly matching TRBD1 (5 bases). Germline lookup yields CDR1 LGHNA and CDR2 YSLEER. The CDR3 runs 18 residues. V gave up 1 base and J gave up 5 bases, with 23 bases separating them. The CDR3 DNA reads TGCGCCAGCAGCCAAGGGCGTTATGGCCCAGGGCTACTATATGGCTACACCTTC. As protein: CASSQGRYGPGLLYGYTF.

The chain has TRBV18 and TRBJ1-5, with 8 positions matching TRBD1. Germline trimming cut 5 bases from V and 5 bases from J; bases unmatched to any gene: 17. The germline V gene has CDR1 KGHSH and CDR2 LQKENI. This CDR3 comprises 18 residues. The chain's CDR3 is CASSTRGSGGPSDQPQHF. As DNA, the CDR3 is TGTGCCAGCTCAACCCGGGGATCAGGGGGCCCTTCTGATCAGCCCCAGCATTTT.

In DNA form, the CDR3 reads TGTGCCAGCAGCACCCTGACATCAGGCGGGGAGCTGTTTTTT. It encodes CASSTLTSGGELFF. The V call is TRBV9, the J call TRBJ2-2; no definite D call. The length of the CDR3 is 14 residues. Germline CDR1 reads SGDLS; CDR2 reads YYNGEE. Trimming removed 4 bases at V and 7 bases at J, with 14 bases between.

Only one count was recorded for this clone. This chain joins TRBV6-5 and TRBJ2-7; D is undetermined. Germline V lookup: CDR1 MNHEY, CDR2 SVGAGI. CDR3 length: 14 residues. V dropped 1 base and J dropped 1 base, with 8 bases sitting between them. Here the CDR3 reads CASSYFRGSYEQYF. The CDR3 DNA follows: TGTGCCAGCAGTTACTTCCGCGGTTCCTACGAGCAGTACTTC.

The V gene is TRBV5-1, the J gene TRBJ2-7; TRBD2 matches 8 bases. V lost 1 base, J lost 6 bases, and 9 bases stayed unmatched. The V gene's germline CDR1 is SGHRS and CDR2 YFSETQ. This CDR3 is 15 amino acids long. The CDR3 is CASSLMGLESSEQYF. The CDR3 DNA follows: TGCGCCAGCAGCTTGATGGGACTAGAAAGCTCCGAGCAGTACTTC.

The CDR3 bases are TGTGCCAGCAGCGTAGGGTCAGGGGACGACTATGGCTACACCTTC. This gives the protein CASSVGSGDDYGYTF. This sequence joins TRBV9 and TRBJ1-2; possible D gene TRBD1, 6 bases. CDR1 is SGDLS, CDR2 YYNGEE, per germline. This CDR3 has 15 amino acids. Between the trimmed V and J ends, which lost 0 bases and 3 bases, there was a span of 12 bases.

V is TRBV4-2 and J is TRBJ1-4; 7 bases agree with TRBD1. The V and J ends lost 4 bases and 1 base, in that order; junction bases with no gene match: 6. This CDR3 is built from 16 residues. CDR1 is LGHNA and CDR2 is YNFKEQ in the germline V gene. The CDR3 nucleotides read TGTGCCAGCAGCCGAGATACAGGGGAAACTAATGAAAAACTGTTTTTT. Translation: CASSRDTGETNEKLFF.

The chain recombines TRBV6-5 with TRBJ2-2, with TRBD2 matching over 7 bases. The CDR3 loop spans 15 amino acids. CDR1 and CDR2 (germline): MNHEY, SVGAGI. With 4 bases clipped from V and 3 bases from J, the junction kept 5 bases outside the gene matches. CDR3 sequence (DNA): TGTGCCAGCAGTTCCTTGCGGGGGTACACCGGGGAGCTGTTTTTT. This codes for CASSSLRGYTGELFF.

The chain recombines TRBV6-5 with TRBJ2-7; tentatively, D is TRBD1 (6 bases). The V gene's germline CDR1 is MNHEY and CDR2 SVGAGI. V was shortened by 5 bases and J by 6 bases, with 17 bases between the two germline ends. This CDR3 contains 14 residues. The CDR3 DNA reads TGTGCCAGCAGTGAGTTGACAGGAACGCTCGAGCAGTACTTC. Translated, it gives CASSELTGTLEQYF.

The rearrangement joins TRBV2 to TRBJ2-5, with 10 bases fitting TRBD1. V was clipped by 6 bases and J by 9 bases; unmatched bases: 7. Germline V CDR1 and CDR2: SNHLY, FYNNEI. The CDR3 contains 13 residues. CDR3 loop: CASRPGTGDSQYF. In nucleotides, the CDR3 is TGTGCCAGCAGGCCCGGGACAGGGGATTCCCAGTACTTC.

A single count supports this clone. This sequence joins TRBV28 and TRBJ1-5; 10 bases are shared with TRBD1. The CDR3 length is 16 residues. CDR1 and CDR2 (germline): MDHEN, SYDVKM. V lost 6 bases, J lost 6 bases, and 11 bases stayed unmatched. The CDR3 is CASRTPSGTGVQPQHF. CDR3 in DNA: TGTGCCAGCAGGACACCCTCCGGGACAGGGGTTCAGCCCCAGCATTTT.

V is TRBV2 and J is TRBJ1-2, with 9 bases matching TRBD1. Germline trimming cut 7 bases from V and 7 bases from J; bases unmatched to any gene: 4. CDR1 is SNHLY, CDR2 FYNNEI, per germline. The CDR3 runs to 12 residues. The CDR3 nucleotides read TGTGCCAGCAAGGACAGGGGATCTGGCTACACCTTC. Amino acids: CASKDRGSGYTF.

The V call is TRBV7-2, the J call TRBJ2-2; TRBD2 is a possible D gene (6 bases). The CDR3 is made up of 13 amino acids. CDR1 is SGHTA, CDR2 FQGNSA, per germline. The ends were cut back, 2 bases at V and 7 bases at J, with 8 bases in the middle. The CDR3 DNA reads TGTGCCAGCAGCTTACTAGCGAGCGGGGAGCTGTTTTTT. Translation gives CASSLLASGELFF.

The genes are TRBV9 and TRBJ2-5, with 7 nucleotides matching TRBD1. The CDR3 has 12 amino acids. Germline CDR1 and CDR2: SGDLS and YYNGEE. With V trimmed by 3 bases and J by 9 bases, 5 bases remained unmatched. DNA of the CDR3: TGTGCCAGCAGCGGACAGGGTCCCGCCCAGTACTTC. As protein: CASSGQGPAQYF.

The chain employs TRBV5-1 and TRBJ2-7, with 9 nucleotides matching TRBD1. Germline CDR1 and CDR2: SGHRS and YFSETQ. The CDR3 is 14 amino acids. The trim removed 6 bases at V and 5 bases at J, leaving 9 bases unmatched. The CDR3 loop reads CASNDGTGLNEQYF. The CDR3 DNA is TGCGCCAGCAACGACGGGACAGGGCTCAACGAGCAGTACTTC.

The chain has TRBV5-4 and TRBJ2-1; a possible D gene is TRBD2 (6 bases). Trimming took off 1 base at V and 8 bases at J, with 16 bases between the two ends. This CDR3 is 15 amino acids long. Germline assignment: CDR1 SGHNT and CDR2 YYREEE (reference sequence). The CDR3 DNA follows: TGTGCCAGCAGCTTGTCGGCTAGCGCTAGCGATGAGCAGTTCTTC. Its protein product is CASSLSASASDEQFF.

The chain combines TRBV2 with TRBJ2-7; TRBD2 agrees at 12 bases. V dropped 7 bases and J dropped 4; count of bases not matched to a gene: 8. The CDR3 extends over 15 amino acids. The germline V gene has CDR1 SNHLY and CDR2 FYNNEI. CDR3 region: CASKSGLAGSYEQYF. CDR3 nucleotide sequence: TGTGCCAGCAAAAGCGGACTAGCGGGAAGTTACGAGCAGTACTTC.

The chain has TRBV4-3 and TRBJ2-5; 7 positions match TRBD2. There are 14 residues in the CDR3. The ends lost 0 bases at V and 5 bases at J; junction bases unmatched: 3. The germline V gene encodes CDR1 LGHNA and CDR2 YSLEER. The DNA of the CDR3 is TGCGCCAGCAGCCAAGATTGGGGGGGGGAGACCCAGTACTTC. Its protein product is CASSQDWGGETQYF.

The V gene is TRBV4-1, the J gene TRBJ1-1, with 9 bases identical to TRBD1. This CDR3 comprises 17 residues. The germline V gene encodes CDR1 MGHRA and CDR2 YSYEKL. Unmatched junction bases numbered 7, after V lost 1 base and J lost 1 base. The CDR3 DNA sequence: TGCGCCAGCAGCCAAGGCGGGGACAGGGTAACGAACACTGAAGCTTTCTTT. It yields the protein CASSQGGDRVTNTEAFF.

This chain connects TRBV6-6 to TRBJ2-1, with D perhaps TRBD2 (6 bases). The ends were cut back, 8 bases at V and 1 base at J, with 12 bases in the middle. The CDR3 spans 14 residues. Germline CDR1 is MNHNY and CDR2 is SVGAGI (reference sequence). The CDR3 protein is CASLGSGSYNEQFF. The CDR3 DNA reads as TGTGCCAGCCTCGGGAGCGGATCCTACAATGAGCAGTTCTTC.

The chain recombines TRBV28 with TRBJ1-4; no clear D. V lost 7 bases and J 2 bases, leaving 17 bases between the germline ends. CDR1 MDHEN and CDR2 SYDVKM come from the germline V gene. CDR3 length equals 16 residues. The CDR3 spells CASTIPGRQTNEKLFF. The CDR3 DNA reads as TGTGCCAGCACCATACCAGGTCGGCAGACTAATGAAAAACTGTTTTTT.

This clone was counted many times. This chain links TRBV28 with TRBJ1-3; a weak D match, TRBD1 (5 bases). The CDR3 has 13 residues. V lost 10 bases to trimming and J lost 3 bases, with 13 bases between them. Germline V gives CDR1 MDHEN, CDR2 SYDVKM. The CDR3 region is CAILPDNGNTIYF. CDR3 nucleotide sequence: TGTGCCATTCTACCGGACAATGGAAACACCATATATTTT.

The rearrangement joins TRBV28 to TRBJ2-7, with TRBD2 matching 8 bases. CDR3 length: 16 residues. V shed 6 bases and J 3 bases; nucleotides not matched to a gene: 13. CDR1 is MDHEN and CDR2 is SYDVKM in the germline V gene. The CDR3 spells CASSPQGAAGGYEQYF. The CDR3 DNA sequence: TGTGCCAGCAGCCCGCAAGGAGCGGCGGGGGGCTACGAGCAGTACTTC.